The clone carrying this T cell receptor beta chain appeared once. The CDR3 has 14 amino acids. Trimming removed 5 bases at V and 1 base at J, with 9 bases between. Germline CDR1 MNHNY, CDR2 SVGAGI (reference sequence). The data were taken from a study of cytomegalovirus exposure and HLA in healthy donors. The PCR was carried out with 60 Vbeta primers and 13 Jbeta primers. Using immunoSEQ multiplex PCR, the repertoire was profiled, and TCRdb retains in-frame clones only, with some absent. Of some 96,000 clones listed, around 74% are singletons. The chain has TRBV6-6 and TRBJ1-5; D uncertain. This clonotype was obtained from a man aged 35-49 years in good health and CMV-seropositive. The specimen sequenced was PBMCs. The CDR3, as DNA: TGTGCCAGCAGTATGGGCAGAAGCAATCAGCCCCAGCATTTT. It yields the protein CASSMGRSNQPQHF.